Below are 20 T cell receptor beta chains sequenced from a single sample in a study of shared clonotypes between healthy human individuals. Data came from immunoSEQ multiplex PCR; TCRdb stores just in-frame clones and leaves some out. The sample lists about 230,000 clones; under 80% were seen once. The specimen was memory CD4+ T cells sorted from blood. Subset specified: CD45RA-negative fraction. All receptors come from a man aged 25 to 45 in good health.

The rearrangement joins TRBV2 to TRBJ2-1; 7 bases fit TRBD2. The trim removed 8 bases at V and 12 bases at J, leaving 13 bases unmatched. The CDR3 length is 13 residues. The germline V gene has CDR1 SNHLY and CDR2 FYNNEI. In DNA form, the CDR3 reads TGTGCCAGCTTGCAAGGCGGGAGCGTCCGGCAGTTCTTC. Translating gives CASLQGGSVRQFF.

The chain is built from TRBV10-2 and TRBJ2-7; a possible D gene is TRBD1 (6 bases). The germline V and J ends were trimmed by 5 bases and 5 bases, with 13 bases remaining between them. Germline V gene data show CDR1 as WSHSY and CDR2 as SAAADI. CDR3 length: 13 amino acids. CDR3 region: CASSLQGTDEQYF. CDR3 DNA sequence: TGCGCCAGCAGTTTACAGGGAACTGACGAGCAGTACTTC.

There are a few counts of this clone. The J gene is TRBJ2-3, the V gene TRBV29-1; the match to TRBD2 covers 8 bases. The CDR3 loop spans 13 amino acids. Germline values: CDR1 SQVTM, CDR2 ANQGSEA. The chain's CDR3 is CGLRSGSSDTQYF. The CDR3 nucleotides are TGCGGCCTCCGAAGCGGGAGTTCGGATACGCAGTATTTT.

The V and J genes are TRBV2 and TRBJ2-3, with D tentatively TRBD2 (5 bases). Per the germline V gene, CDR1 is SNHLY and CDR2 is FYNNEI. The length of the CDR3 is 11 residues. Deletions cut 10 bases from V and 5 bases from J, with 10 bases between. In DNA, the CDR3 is TGTGCCAAACGTCGGGGAGATACGCAGTATTTT. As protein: CAKRRGDTQYF.

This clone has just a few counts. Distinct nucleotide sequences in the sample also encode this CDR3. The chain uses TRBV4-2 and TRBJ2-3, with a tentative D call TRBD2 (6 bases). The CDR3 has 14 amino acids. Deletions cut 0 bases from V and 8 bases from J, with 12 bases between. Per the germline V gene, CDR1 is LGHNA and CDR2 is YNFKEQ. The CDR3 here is CASSQDWRVGTQYF. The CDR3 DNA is TGTGCCAGCAGCCAAGATTGGAGGGTGGGTACGCAGTATTTT.

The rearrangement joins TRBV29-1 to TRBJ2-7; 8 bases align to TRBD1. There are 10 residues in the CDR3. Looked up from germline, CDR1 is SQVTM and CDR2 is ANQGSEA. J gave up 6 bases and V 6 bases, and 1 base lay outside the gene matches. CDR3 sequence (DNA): TGCAGCGTAGGGACAGGCGAGCAGTACTTC. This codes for CSVGTGEQYF.

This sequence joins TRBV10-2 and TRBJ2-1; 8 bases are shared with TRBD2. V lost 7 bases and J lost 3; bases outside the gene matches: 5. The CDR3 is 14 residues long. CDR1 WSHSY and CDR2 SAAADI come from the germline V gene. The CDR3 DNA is TGCGCCAGCACCCAGCTAGCGGGCTACAATGAGCAGTTCTTC. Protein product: CASTQLAGYNEQFF.

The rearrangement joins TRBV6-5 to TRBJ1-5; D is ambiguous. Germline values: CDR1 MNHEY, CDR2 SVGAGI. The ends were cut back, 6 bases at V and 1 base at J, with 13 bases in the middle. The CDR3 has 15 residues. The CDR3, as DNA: TGTGCCAGCAGAAAAGGAAGTGGGAGCAATCAGCCCCAGCATTTT. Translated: CASRKGSGSNQPQHF.

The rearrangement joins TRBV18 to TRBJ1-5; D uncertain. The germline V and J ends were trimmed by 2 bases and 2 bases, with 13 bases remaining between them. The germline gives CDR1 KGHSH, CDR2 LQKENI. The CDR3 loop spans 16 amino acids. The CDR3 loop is CASSPAESGGNQPQHF. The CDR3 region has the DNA TGTGCCAGCTCACCAGCTGAATCCGGAGGCAATCAGCCCCAGCATTTT.

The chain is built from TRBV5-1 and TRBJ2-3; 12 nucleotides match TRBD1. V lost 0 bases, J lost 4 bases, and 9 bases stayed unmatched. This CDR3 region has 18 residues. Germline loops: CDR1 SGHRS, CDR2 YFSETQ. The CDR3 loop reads CASSLAGSGQGAADTQYF. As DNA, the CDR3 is TGCGCCAGCAGCTTGGCCGGGTCGGGACAGGGGGCAGCAGATACGCAGTATTTT.

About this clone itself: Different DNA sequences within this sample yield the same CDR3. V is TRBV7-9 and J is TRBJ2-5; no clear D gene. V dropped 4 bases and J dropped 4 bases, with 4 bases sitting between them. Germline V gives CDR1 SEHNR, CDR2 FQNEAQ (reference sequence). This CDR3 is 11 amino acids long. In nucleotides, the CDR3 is TGTGCCAGCAGCTCTGGAGAGACCCAGTACTTC. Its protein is CASSSGETQYF.

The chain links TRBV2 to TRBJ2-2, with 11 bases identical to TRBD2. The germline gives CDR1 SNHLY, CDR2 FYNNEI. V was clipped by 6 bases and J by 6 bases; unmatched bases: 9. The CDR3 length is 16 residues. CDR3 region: CASSSVAGGGAGELFF. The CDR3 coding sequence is TGTGCCAGCAGCTCAGTAGCGGGAGGGGGTGCCGGGGAGCTGTTTTTT.

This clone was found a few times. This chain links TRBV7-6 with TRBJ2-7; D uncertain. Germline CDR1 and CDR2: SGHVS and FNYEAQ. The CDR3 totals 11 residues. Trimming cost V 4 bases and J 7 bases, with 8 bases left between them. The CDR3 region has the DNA TGTGCCAGCAGCTCCGAGGAAGAGCAGTACTTC. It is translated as CASSSEEEQYF. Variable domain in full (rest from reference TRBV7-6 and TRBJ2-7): GAGVSQSPRYKVTKRGQDVALRCDPISGHVSLYWYRQALGQGPEFLTYFNYEAQQDKSGLPNDRFSAERPEGSISTLTIQRTEQRDSAMYRCASSSEEEQYFGPGTRLTVT.

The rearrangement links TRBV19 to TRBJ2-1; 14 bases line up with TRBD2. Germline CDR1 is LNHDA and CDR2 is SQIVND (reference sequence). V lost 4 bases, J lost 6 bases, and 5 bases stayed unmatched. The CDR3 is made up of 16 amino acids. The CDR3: CASSRLAGGPGNEQFF. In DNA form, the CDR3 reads TGTGCCAGTAGTAGACTAGCGGGAGGGCCGGGCAATGAGCAGTTCTTC. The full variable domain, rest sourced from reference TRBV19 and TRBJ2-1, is DGGITQSPKYLFRKEGQNVTLSCEQNLNHDAMYWYRQDPGQGLRLIYYSQIVNDFQKGDIAEGYSVSREKKESFPLTVTSAQKNPTAFYLCASSRLAGGPGNEQFFGPGTRLTVL.

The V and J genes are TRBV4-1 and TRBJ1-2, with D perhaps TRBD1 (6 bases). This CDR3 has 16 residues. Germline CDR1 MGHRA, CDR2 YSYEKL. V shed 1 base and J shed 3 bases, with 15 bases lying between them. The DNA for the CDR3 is TGCGCCAGCAGCCAAGTTCTGGGGGGCAGGTACTATGGCTACACCTTC. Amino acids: CASSQVLGGRYYGYTF.

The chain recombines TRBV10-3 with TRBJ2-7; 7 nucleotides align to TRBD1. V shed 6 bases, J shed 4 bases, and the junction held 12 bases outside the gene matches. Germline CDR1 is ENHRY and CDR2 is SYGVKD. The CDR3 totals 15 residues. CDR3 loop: CAIRTSGGTTYEQYF. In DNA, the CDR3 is TGTGCCATCAGAACCTCAGGGGGTACCACATACGAGCAGTACTTC.

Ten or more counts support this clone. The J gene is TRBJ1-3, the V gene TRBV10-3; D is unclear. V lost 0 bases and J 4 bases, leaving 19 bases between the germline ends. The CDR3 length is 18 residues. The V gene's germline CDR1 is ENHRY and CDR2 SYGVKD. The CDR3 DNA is TGTGCCATCAGTGAGTCGACTCTGGCCGCAAGTCTCGGAAACACCATATATTTT. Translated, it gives CAISESTLAASLGNTIYF.

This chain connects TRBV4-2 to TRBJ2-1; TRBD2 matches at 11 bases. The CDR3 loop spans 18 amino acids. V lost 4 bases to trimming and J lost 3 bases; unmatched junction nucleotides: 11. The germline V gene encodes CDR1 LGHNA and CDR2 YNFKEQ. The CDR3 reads CASSPSNVAGGSYNEQFF. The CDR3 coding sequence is TGTGCCAGCAGCCCCTCCAATGTAGCGGGAGGGAGCTACAATGAGCAGTTCTTC.

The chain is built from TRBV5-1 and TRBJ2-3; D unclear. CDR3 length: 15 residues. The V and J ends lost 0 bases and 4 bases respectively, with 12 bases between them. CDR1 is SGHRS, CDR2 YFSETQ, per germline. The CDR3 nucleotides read TGCGCCAGCAGCTTGGATGGCGGTGGAGCAGATACGCAGTATTTT. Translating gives CASSLDGGGADTQYF.

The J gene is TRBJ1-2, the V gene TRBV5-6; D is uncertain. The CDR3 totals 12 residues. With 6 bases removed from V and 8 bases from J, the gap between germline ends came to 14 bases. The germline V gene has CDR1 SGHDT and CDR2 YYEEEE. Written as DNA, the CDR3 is TGTGCCAGCATGAGGACTCTAGAGGGCTACACCTTC. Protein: CASMRTLEGYTF.